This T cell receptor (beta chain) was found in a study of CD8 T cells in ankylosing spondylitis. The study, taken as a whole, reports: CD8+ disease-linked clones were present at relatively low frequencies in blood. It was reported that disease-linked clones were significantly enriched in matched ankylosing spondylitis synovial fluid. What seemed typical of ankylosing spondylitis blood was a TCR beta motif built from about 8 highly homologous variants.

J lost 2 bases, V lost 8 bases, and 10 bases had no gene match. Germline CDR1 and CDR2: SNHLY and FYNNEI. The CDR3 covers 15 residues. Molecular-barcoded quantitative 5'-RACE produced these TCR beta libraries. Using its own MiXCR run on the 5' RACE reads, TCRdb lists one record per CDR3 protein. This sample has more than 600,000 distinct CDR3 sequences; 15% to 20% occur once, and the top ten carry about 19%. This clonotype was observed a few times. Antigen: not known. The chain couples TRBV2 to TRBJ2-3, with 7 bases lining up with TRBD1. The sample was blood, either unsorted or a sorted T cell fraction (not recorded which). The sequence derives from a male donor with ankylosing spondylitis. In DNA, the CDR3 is TGTGCCAGCGGTCGACAGGGAATGAACACAGATACGCAGTATTTT. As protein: CASGRQGMNTDTQYF. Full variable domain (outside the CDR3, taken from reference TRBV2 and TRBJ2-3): EPEVTQTPSHQVTQMGQEVILRCVPISNHLYFYWYRQILGQKVEFLVSFYNNEISEKSEIFDDQFSVERPDGSNFTLKIRSTKLEDSAMYFCASGRQGMNTDTQYFGPGTRLTVL.